The rows below give T cell receptor beta chains drawn from one sample of a study of T cells in Graves' hyperthyroidism and ophthalmopathy. In TCRdb, the multiplex PCR reads were re-called with MiXCR into one record per CDR3 protein. This table holds 300,000 to 400,000 distinct CDR3 sequences, around 20% found once. The sample comprised blood. These receptors were obtained from a woman between 50 and 59 years old with Graves' hyperthyroidism. The CDR3 runs from the conserved cysteine through the conserved F or W. D genes are given only for firm matches. Rows give clone size only sometimes, using once, few, many, or a class for an expanded clone.

v_gene	d_gene	abundance	j_gene	CDR3nt	CDR3aa
TRBV10-3	TRBD1	.	TRBJ1-6	TGTGCCATCAGTTCAACGGGACAGCATAATTCACCCCTCCACTTT	CAISSTGQHNSPLHF
TRBV3-1	.	.	TRBJ1-2	TGTGCCAGCAGCCAAGCCGGGGGGGGCTATGACTACACCTTC	CASSQAGGGYDYTF
TRBV18	.	.	TRBJ2-5	TGTGCCAGCTCACCAGTGGGGGAGACCCAGTACTTC	CASSPVGETQYF
TRBV5-1	TRBD1	many	TRBJ2-7	TGCGCCAGCAGCTTCCGGGACAGGGGCTACGAGCAGTACTTC	CASSFRDRGYEQYF
TRBV5-4	.	.	TRBJ1-2	TGTGCCAGCAGTTGGGACAACACTAACTATGGCTACACCTTC	CASSWDNTNYGYTF
TRBV3-1	.	few	TRBJ2-4	TGTGCCAGCAGCCAAGATAGGTCGGCCCCAAGCATTCAGTACTTC	CASSQDRSAPSIQYF
TRBV10-3	TRBD1	.	TRBJ2-7	TGTGCCATCAGGGGACAGACCTACGAGCAGTACTTC	CAIRGQTYEQYF
TRBV7-2	TRBD1	.	TRBJ2-3	TGTGCCAGCAGCTTAGATGACAGGGGAACAGATACGCAGTATTTT	CASSLDDRGTDTQYF
TRBV3-1	.	many	TRBJ2-1	TGTGCCAGCAGCTCGGTTGTGGATGAGCAGTTCTTC	CASSSVVDEQFF
TRBV24-1	TRBD2	many	TRBJ2-3	TGTGCCACCAGTGATTTAGGGAGCGGGATTACAGATACGCAGTATTTT	CATSDLGSGITDTQYF
TRBV11-2	.	many	TRBJ2-2	TGTGCCAGCAGCTTAGGGATAGGGAGCACCGGGGAGCTGTTTTTT	CASSLGIGSTGELFF
TRBV6-1	.	.	TRBJ1-2	TGTGCCAGCAGTGAAGCCCGTGGCTACACCTTC	CASSEARGYTF
TRBV6-1	.	many	TRBJ1-1	TGTGCCAGCAGTGAACTCCGAGTCGCTGAAGCTTTCTTT	CASSELRVAEAFF
TRBV28	TRBD2	many	TRBJ2-2	TGTGCCAGCAGTTTGGGGCTAGCGGGCCCCACCGGGGAGCTGTTTTTT	CASSLGLAGPTGELFF
TRBV30	.	.	TRBJ1-2	TGTGCCTGGAGAGGGGCTCCCGCAGGCTACACCTTC	CAWRGAPAGYTF
TRBV12-3/TRBV12-4	TRBD1	many	TRBJ1-1	TGTGCCAGCAGTTTGAACAGGGGGTTGGTCACTGAAGCTTTCTTT	CASSLNRGLVTEAFF
TRBV4-1	.	many	TRBJ1-6	TGCGCCAGCTCGCTCGGGGGGTATAATTCACCCCTCCACTTT	CASSLGGYNSPLHF
TRBV27	TRBD1	many	TRBJ2-7	TGTGCCAGCAGTACTACCGCCTCCGGGACAGGGGCCCACGAGCAGTACTTC	CASSTTASGTGAHEQYF
TRBV18	.	many	TRBJ2-4	TGTGCCAGCTCACCACGTACAAACATTCAGTACTTC	CASSPRTNIQYF
TRBV29-1	.	.	TRBJ2-1	TGCAGCGTAGGCGGACAGCCTGGAGTCAATAAGCATTTCTTC	CSVGGQPGVNKHFF
TRBV5-1	.	few	TRBJ2-5	TGCGCCAGCAGGGATGGGGCGGCTCCTCAAGAGACCCAGTACTTC	CASRDGAAPQETQYF
TRBV30	.	many	TRBJ2-1	TGTGCCTGGAACGTCCTGGGGGGTGAGCAGTTCTTC	CAWNVLGGEQFF
TRBV3-1	.	.	TRBJ1-3	TGTGCCAGCAGCCGTCCAGGGTCTGGAAACACCATATATTTT	CASSRPGSGNTIYF
TRBV7-8	.	few	TRBJ1-4	TGTGCCAGCAGCTTAGGAGGCTATGGACATGCAACTAATGAAAAACTGTTTTTT	CASSLGGYGHATNEKLFF
TRBV12-3/TRBV12-4	.	few	TRBJ2-7	TGTGCCAGCAGTCCGATTAGTGGTACCTACGAGCAGTACTTC	CASSPISGTYEQYF
TRBV6-1	TRBD1	few	TRBJ1-3	TGTGCCAGCAGCCGCCCGGGACAGGGAAAGAAAACCATATATTTT	CASSRPGQGKKTIYF